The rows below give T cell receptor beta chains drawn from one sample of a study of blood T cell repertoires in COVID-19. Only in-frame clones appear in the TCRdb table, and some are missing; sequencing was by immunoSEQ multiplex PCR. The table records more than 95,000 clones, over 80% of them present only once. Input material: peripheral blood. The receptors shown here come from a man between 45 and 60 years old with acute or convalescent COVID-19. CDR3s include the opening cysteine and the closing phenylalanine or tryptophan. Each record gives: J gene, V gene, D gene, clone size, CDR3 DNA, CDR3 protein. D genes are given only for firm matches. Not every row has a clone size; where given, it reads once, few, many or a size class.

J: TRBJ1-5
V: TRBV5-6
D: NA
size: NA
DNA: TGTGCCAGCAGCTTGTCCGGGGGGGGGCAGCCCCAGCATTTT
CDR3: CASSLSGGGQPQHF

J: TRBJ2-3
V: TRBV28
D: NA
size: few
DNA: TGTGCCAGCAGTTTATACACGGGGGATACGCAGTATTTT
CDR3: CASSLYTGDTQYF

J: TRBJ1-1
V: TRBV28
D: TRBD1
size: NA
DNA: TGTGCCAGCAGTTCCAGACAGGGGGCCACTGAAGCTTTCTTT
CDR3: CASSSRQGATEAFF

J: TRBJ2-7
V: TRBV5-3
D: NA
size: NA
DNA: TGTGCCAGAAGCCCGAAGGGGGAGCGACAAGACGAGCAGTACTTC
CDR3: CARSPKGERQDEQYF

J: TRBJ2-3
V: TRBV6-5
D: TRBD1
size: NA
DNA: TGTGCCAGCACTCGGGACAGGGCACGGACAGATACGCAGTATTTT
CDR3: CASTRDRARTDTQYF

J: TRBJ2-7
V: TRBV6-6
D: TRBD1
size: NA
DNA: TGTGCCAGCAGTTCCAGGACAGGTAGCTACGAGCAGTACTTC
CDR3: CASSSRTGSYEQYF

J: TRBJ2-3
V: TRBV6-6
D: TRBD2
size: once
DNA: TGTGCCAGCAGTTACAGCGGGGGGCGGCACACAGATACGCAGTATTTT
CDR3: CASSYSGGRHTDTQYF

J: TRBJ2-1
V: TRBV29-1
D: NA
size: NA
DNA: TGCAGCGTTGAAACTTTCAATGAGCAGTTCTTC
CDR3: CSVETFNEQFF

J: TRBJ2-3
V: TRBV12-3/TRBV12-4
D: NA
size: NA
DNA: TGTGCCAGTCAAGGCGGAACAGATACGCAGTATTTT
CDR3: CASQGGTDTQYF

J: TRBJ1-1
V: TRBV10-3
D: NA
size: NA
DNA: TGTGCCATCAGTGAGGAGGCCGTCGGAGCTTTCTTT
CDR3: CAISEEAVGAFF

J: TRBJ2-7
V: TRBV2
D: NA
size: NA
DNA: TGTGCCAGCAGTAGGGGGTACGAGCAGTACTTC
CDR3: CASSRGYEQYF

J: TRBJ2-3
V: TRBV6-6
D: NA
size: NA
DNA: TGTGCCAGCAGTTACCGTGTGGGAGACACAGATACGCAGTATTTT
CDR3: CASSYRVGDTDTQYF

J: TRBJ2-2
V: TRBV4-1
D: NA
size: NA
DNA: TGCGCCAGCAGCCAACTCCGACTAGTAAACACCGGGGAGCTGTTTTTT
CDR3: CASSQLRLVNTGELFF

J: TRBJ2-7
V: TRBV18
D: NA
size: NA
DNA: TGTGCCAGCTCAGCCGAAACAGGGTACGAGCAGTACTTC
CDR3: CASSAETGYEQYF

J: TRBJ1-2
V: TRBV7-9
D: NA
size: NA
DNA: TGTGCCAGCAGCTTAGCCCGGCCGACGGGGGATGGCTACACCTTC
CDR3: CASSLARPTGDGYTF

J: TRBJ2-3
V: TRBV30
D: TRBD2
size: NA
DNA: TGTGCCTGGCTGGGAGGAACTAGCGTAGATACGCAGTATTTT
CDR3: CAWLGGTSVDTQYF

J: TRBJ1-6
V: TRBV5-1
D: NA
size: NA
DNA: TGCGCCAGCAGCTTGTCAGGCACGGATTCACCCCTCCACTTT
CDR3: CASSLSGTDSPLHF

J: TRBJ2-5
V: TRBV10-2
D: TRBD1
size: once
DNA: TGCGCCAGCAGTGAGTCGAACAGGGGCCCCTCCCAAGAGACCCAGTACTTC
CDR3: CASSESNRGPSQETQYF

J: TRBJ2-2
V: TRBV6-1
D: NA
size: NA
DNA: TGTGCCAGCAGTGACAGGGTGATTTATTACGGGGAGCTGTTTTTT
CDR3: CASSDRVIYYGELFF

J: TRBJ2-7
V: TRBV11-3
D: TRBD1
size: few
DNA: TGTGCCAGCAGCTCAAACCGGGACAGGGACTACGAGCAGTACTTC
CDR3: CASSSNRDRDYEQYF

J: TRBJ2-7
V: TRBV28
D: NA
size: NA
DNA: TGTGCCAGCAGTACCCAGGGGAGTATCTCCTACGAGCAGTACTTC
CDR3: CASSTQGSISYEQYF

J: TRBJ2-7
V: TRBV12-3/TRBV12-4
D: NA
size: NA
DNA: TGTGCCAGCGCGCGACAGGTCCTGGGGGAGCAGTACTTC
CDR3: CASARQVLGEQYF

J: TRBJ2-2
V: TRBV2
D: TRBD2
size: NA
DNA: TGTGCCAGCAGGCTAGCGGCTACGAACACCGGGGAGCTGTTTTTT
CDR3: CASRLAATNTGELFF

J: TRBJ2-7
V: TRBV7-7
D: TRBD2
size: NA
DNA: TGTGCCAGCAGCCCCAACTCCGGGAGGGCCGGGGAGCAGTACTTC
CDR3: CASSPNSGRAGEQYF

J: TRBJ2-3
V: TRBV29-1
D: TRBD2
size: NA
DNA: TGCAGCGTGCGACTAGCGGGATACGGGACGCAGTATTTT
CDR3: CSVRLAGYGTQYF

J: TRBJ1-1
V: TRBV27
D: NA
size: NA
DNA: TGTGCCAGCAGTTTAAGGGCGACAGGAACCACTGAAGCTTTCTTT
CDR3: CASSLRATGTTEAFF

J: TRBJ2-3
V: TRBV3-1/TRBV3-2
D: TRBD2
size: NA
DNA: TGTGCCAGCAGCCAAGGATTACTAGCGGGAGTAGATACGCAGTATTTT
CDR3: CASSQGLLAGVDTQYF

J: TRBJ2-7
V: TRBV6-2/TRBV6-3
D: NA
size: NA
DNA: TGTGCCAGCAGTTACGCGGGGACTCCAGCCTACGAGCAGTACTTC
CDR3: CASSYAGTPAYEQYF

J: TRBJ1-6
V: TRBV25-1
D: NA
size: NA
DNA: TGTGCCAGCAAAGCGGCAGGGGATAATTCACCCCTCCACTTT
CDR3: CASKAAGDNSPLHF

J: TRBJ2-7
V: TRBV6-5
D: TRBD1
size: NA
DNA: TGTGCCGATATAGGGGGCCGAAGCTCCTACGAGCAGTACTTC
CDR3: CADIGGRSSYEQYF

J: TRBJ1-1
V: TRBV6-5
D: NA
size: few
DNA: TGTGCCAGCAGTTACTCGATTACACAGAACACTGAAGCTTTCTTT
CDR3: CASSYSITQNTEAFF

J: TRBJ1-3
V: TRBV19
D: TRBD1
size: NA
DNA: TGTGCCAGTAGTCCAGGACAGGGTCGCACCATATATTTT
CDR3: CASSPGQGRTIYF

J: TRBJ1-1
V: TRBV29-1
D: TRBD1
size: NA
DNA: TGCAGCGCCCAGGGAAGATGGACAGGGGCCGGGAACACTGAAGCTTTCTTT
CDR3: CSAQGRWTGAGNTEAFF

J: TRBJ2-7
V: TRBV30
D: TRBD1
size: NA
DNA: TGTGCCTGGAGTGTAGGGGGCGGACAGTACTTC
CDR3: CAWSVGGGQYF

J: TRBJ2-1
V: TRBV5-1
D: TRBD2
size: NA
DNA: TGCGCCAGCAGCTTGCCTAGCGGGACCCCGGGGGCAAATGAGCAGTTCTTC
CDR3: CASSLPSGTPGANEQFF

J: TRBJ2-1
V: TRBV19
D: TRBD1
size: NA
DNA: TGTGCCAGTAGCGAGACAGGGGAATACAATGAGCAGTTCTTC
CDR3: CASSETGEYNEQFF

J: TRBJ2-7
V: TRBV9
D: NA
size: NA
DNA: TGTGCCAGCAGCGTAGGGGTTGGGGGGTACGAGCAGTACTTC
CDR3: CASSVGVGGYEQYF

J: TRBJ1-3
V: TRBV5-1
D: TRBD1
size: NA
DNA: TGCGCCAGCAGCTTGGACAGGGGGCTTGGAAACACCATATATTTT
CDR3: CASSLDRGLGNTIYF

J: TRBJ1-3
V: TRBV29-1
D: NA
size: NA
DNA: TGCAGCGTTGGTGAGTCTGGAAACACCATATATTTT
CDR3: CSVGESGNTIYF

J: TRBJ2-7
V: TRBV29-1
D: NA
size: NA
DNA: TGCAGCGTTGAAGACTCGACCTTGCATACGGGAAGGAACGAGCAGTACTTC
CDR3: CSVEDSTLHTGRNEQYF

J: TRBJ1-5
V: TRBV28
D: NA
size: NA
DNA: TGTGCCAGCACGCAGGGGAATCAGCCCCAGCATTTT
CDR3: CASTQGNQPQHF

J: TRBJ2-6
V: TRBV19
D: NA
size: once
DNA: TGTGCCAGTAGTATGGGGCGCAGCTCTGGGGCCAACGTCCTGACTTTC
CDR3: CASSMGRSSGANVLTF

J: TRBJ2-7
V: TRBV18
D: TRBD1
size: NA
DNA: TGTGCCAGCTCACCAACGGGACAGACCTACGAGCAGTACTTC
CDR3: CASSPTGQTYEQYF

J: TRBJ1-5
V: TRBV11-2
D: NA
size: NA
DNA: TGTGCCAGCAGCCCCGAGGGTGGGGGCAATCAGCCCCAGCATTTT
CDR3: CASSPEGGGNQPQHF